This TCR beta chain was obtained from a study of T cell responses to AZD1222 COVID-19 vaccine. Study-wide findings and caveats: At baseline, just five or six AZD1222 recipients tested seropositive.

A few counts support this clone. Its specificity is unknown. There are 13 residues in the CDR3. Germline CDR1 is SGHRS and CDR2 is YFSETQ. Trimming removed 0 bases at V and 11 bases at J, with 12 bases between. Sequenced by immunoSEQ multiplex PCR; TCRdb stores in-frame clones only, minus some. The table includes under 150,000 clones, around 90% detected once. This receptor was obtained from an adult who received the AZD1222 COVID-19 vaccine. The chain employs TRBV5-1 and TRBJ1-5; weak D call: TRBD1 (6 bases). Sample: peripheral blood, taken 28 days after the second AZD1222 dose. CDR3 amino acids: CASSLAGGTSQHF. The DNA for the CDR3 is TGCGCCAGCAGCTTGGCCGGAGGGACATCCCAGCATTTT.